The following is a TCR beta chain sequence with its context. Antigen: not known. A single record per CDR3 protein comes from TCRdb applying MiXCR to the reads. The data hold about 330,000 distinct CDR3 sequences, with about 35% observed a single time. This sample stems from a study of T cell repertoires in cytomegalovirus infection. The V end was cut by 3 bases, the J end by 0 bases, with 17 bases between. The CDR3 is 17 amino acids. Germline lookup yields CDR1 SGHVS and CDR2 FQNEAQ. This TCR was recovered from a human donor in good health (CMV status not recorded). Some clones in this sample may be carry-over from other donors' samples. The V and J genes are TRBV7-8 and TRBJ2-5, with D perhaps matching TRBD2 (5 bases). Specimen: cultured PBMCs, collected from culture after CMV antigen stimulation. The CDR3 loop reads CASSFGTSWTHQETQYF. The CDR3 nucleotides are TGTGCCAGCAGCTTTGGAACTAGTTGGACGCACCAAGAGACCCAGTACTTC. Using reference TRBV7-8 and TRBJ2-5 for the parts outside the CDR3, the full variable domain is GAGVSQSPRYKVAKRGQDVALRCDPISGHVSLFWYQQALGQGPEFLTYFQNEAQLDKSGLPSDRFFAERPEGSVSTLKIQRTQQEDSAVYLCASSFGTSWTHQETQYFGPGTRLLVL.